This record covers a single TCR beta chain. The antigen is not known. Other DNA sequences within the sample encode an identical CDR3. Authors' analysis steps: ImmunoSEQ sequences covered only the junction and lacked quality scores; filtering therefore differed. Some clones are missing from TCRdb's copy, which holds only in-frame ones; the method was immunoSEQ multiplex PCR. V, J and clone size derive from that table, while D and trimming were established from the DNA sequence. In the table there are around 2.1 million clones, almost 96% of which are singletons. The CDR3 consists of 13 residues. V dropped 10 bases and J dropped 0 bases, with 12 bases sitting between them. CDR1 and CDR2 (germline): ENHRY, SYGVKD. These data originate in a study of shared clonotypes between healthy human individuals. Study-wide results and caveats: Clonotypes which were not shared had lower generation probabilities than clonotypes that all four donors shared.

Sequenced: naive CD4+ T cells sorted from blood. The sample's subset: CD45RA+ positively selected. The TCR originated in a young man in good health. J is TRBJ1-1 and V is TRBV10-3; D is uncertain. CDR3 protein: CATTSGLNTEAFF. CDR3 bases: TGTGCCACCACGTCTGGGTTGAACACTGAAGCTTTCTTT.